The present T cell receptor (beta chain) was sequenced within a study of blood T cell repertoires in COVID-19. At the level of the study: T cells, B-cell-depleted T cells, or PBMCs provided the cDNA or gDNA that served as material.

This CDR3 has 15 amino acids. Germline-derived CDR1 and CDR2 are MGHRA and YSYEKL. V lost 3 bases and J lost 4; bases outside the gene matches: 7. Those who participated ranged in age from 18 to 89 years and resided in some 24 US areas. Study processing details: The authors estimated nucleated cell counts from reference gene primer amplification. Here immunoSEQ multiplex PCR was the method, and the copy in TCRdb shows in-frame clones only, minus some. V and J calls and clone size are as listed in that table; D and trimming were resolved from the DNA. The table includes 120,000 or so clones, roughly 84% detected once.

The chain employs TRBV4-1 and TRBJ1-2, with 8 bases identical to TRBD1. This sequence was found in a woman between 25 and 40 years old who had recovered from COVID-19. The sample comprised PBMCs or T cells enriched from blood (not recorded which). The CDR3 reads CASSQAQGGVYGYTF. CDR3 nucleotide sequence: TGCGCCAGCAGCCAGGCACAGGGGGGGGTCTATGGCTACACCTTC.